Presented here are 30 T cell receptor beta chains from one specimen sequenced in a study of blood T cell repertoires in COVID-19. Generated by immunoSEQ multiplex PCR, the TCRdb table keeps only in-frame clones and is missing some. This repertoire shows more than 85,000 clones, roughly four fifths found once; its top ten account for more than 15%. What was sequenced was peripheral blood. The receptors stem from a woman between 55 and 75 years old with acute or convalescent COVID-19.

The CDR3 loop is CASSLENRGNTIYF. The DNA for the CDR3 is TGCGCCAGCAGCTTGGAGAACAGGGGAAACACCATATATTTT. The chain links TRBV5-1 to TRBJ1-3, with D perhaps TRBD1 (5 bases). Germline V CDR1 and CDR2: SGHRS, YFSETQ. V was shortened by 0 bases and J by 4 bases, with 8 bases between the two germline ends. CDR3 length equals 14 residues.

The rearrangement links TRBV9 to TRBJ1-5, with D perhaps matching TRBD1 (5 bases). CDR3 length: 15 residues. V was trimmed by 0 bases and J by 7 bases, leaving 14 bases between them. Germline V gene lookup returns CDR1 SGDLS and CDR2 YYNGEE. CDR3 amino acids: CASSVGEGVGQPQHF. The CDR3 region has the DNA TGTGCCAGCAGCGTAGGGGAAGGGGTGGGGCAGCCCCAGCATTTT.

This clone appeared a few times. V and J are TRBV27 and TRBJ1-1; no reliable D call. The CDR3 runs to 14 residues. Germline values: CDR1 MNHEY, CDR2 SMNVEV (reference sequence). V lost 4 bases to trimming and J lost 3 bases, with 12 bases between them. CDR3: CASSSRLGDTEAFF. Here the CDR3 DNA reads TGTGCCAGCAGTTCGCGACTCGGGGACACTGAAGCTTTCTTT.

J is TRBJ2-7 and V is TRBV9, with 7 bases aligning to TRBD2. The germline V gene encodes CDR1 SGDLS and CDR2 YYNGEE. Trimming at V came to 2 bases and at J to 2 bases, leaving 4 bases not matched to a gene. The CDR3 contains 14 residues. The CDR3 region has the DNA TGTGCCAGCAGCGTCACTAGCGTAACCTACGAGCAGTACTTC. The encoded protein is CASSVTSVTYEQYF.

The V and J genes are TRBV7-5 and TRBJ1-2; the table assigns TRBD1, which was not confirmed against the DNA. TRBV7-5 is an annotated pseudogene. The CDR3 sequence is 16 residues long. CDR3 DNA sequence: TGTGTCAGAAGCTTAGCAGGGCAGGGGGAACGCTATGGCTACACCTTC. It is translated as CVRSLAGQGERYGYTF.

The rearrangement uses TRBV7-9 and TRBJ2-5, with 7 nucleotides matching TRBD2. The CDR3 runs 13 residues. V shed 6 bases and J 2 bases; nucleotides not matched to a gene: 3. CDR1 is SEHNR and CDR2 is FQNEAQ in the germline V gene (reference sequence). The CDR3 reads CASRSSGQETQYF. In DNA, the CDR3 is TGTGCCAGCAGGTCTAGCGGACAAGAGACCCAGTACTTC.

This clone has just one count. V and J are TRBV18 and TRBJ1-1; D call uncertain. Germline CDR1 and CDR2: KGHSH and LQKENI. V dropped 1 base and J dropped 1 base, with 13 bases sitting between them. This CDR3 is 16 amino acids long. The CDR3 coding sequence is TGTGCCAGCTCACCACGGGGAGGCCAGCGGAACACTGAAGCTTTCTTT. Translated: CASSPRGGQRNTEAFF. Combining the CDR3 with reference TRBV18 and TRBJ1-1 gives the whole variable domain NAGVMQNPRHLVRRRGQEARLRCSPMKGHSHVYWYRQLPEEGLKFMVYLQKENIIDESGMPKERFSAEFPKEGPSILRIQQVVRGDSAAYFCASSPRGGQRNTEAFFGQGTRLTVV.

This chain joins TRBV28 and TRBJ2-5, with D maybe TRBD1 (6 bases). Germline V CDR1 and CDR2: MDHEN, SYDVKM. The V end lost 6 bases, the J end lost 5 bases, and 16 bases lay between the germline ends. The CDR3 length is 14 residues. The CDR3 DNA reads TGTGCCAGCAGCCCGGACAGCTTGGGGGAGACCCAGTACTTC. As protein: CASSPDSLGETQYF.

This clone occurred once. This rearrangement joins TRBV6-1 to TRBJ1-2; TRBD1 matches at 8 bases. The CDR3 length is 15 residues. Germline-derived CDR1 and CDR2 are MNHNS and SASEGT. The V and J ends lost 0 bases and 5 bases, in that order; junction bases with no gene match: 5. The CDR3 reads CASSEAPGGTYGYTF. In DNA, the CDR3 is TGTGCCAGCAGTGAAGCGCCAGGGGGCACTTATGGCTACACCTTC.

V gene TRBV4-3 combines with J gene TRBJ2-2, with a tentative D call TRBD1 (5 bases). Germline CDR1 LGHNA, CDR2 YSLEER. This CDR3 is built from 15 residues. V shed 0 bases and J shed 4 bases, with 9 bases lying between them. CDR3 in amino acids: CASSQDQGSTGELFF. The CDR3 nucleotides read TGCGCCAGCAGCCAAGACCAGGGAAGCACCGGGGAGCTGTTTTTT.

This clone has just one count. The rearrangement uses TRBV4-3 and TRBJ1-3, with TRBD1 matching over 7 bases. Germline loops: CDR1 LGHNA, CDR2 YSLEER. The CDR3 totals 13 residues. The trim removed 4 bases at V and 5 bases at J, leaving 2 bases unmatched. Here the CDR3 reads CASSPGQRNTIYF. For the CDR3, the DNA is TGCGCCAGCAGCCCGGGACAGAGAAACACCATATATTTT.

This clone was detected only once. This rearrangement joins TRBV7-6 to TRBJ1-1; D may be TRBD1 (5 bases). This CDR3 contains 14 residues. Germline CDR1 is SGHVS and CDR2 is FNYEAQ. The ends were cut back, 3 bases at V and 2 bases at J, with 10 bases in the middle. The CDR3 DNA sequence: TGTGCCAGCAGCTTGGGGGGAAGTAACACTGAAGCTTTCTTT. This gives the protein CASSLGGSNTEAFF.

This clone was seen once. The chain is built from TRBV5-4 and TRBJ2-1, with TRBD2 matching 10 bases. V shed 6 bases and J 3 bases; nucleotides not matched to a gene: 6. The germline CDR1 and CDR2 sequences are SGHNT and YYREEE (reference sequence). This CDR3 contains 15 residues. The chain's CDR3 is CASKASGGVYNEQFF. The CDR3 DNA reads TGTGCCAGCAAGGCGAGCGGGGGGGTCTACAATGAGCAGTTCTTC.

This chain links TRBV7-3 with TRBJ2-1; 8 bases match TRBD1. Germline loops: CDR1 SGHTA, CDR2 FQGTGA. J gave up 2 bases and V 4 bases, and 7 bases lay outside the gene matches. The CDR3 is 16 residues long. The CDR3 loop reads CASSWDGQGTYNEQFF. In DNA form, the CDR3 reads TGTGCCAGCAGCTGGGACGGACAGGGCACCTACAATGAGCAGTTCTTC.

J is TRBJ1-1 and V is TRBV6-5, with TRBD1 identical over 7 bases. Germline V gene sequence: CDR1 MNHEY, CDR2 SVGAGI. J was trimmed by 11 bases and V by 5 bases; bases with no gene match: 14. The CDR3 extends over 14 amino acids. The CDR3 loop reads CASSHLDREAGAFF. The DNA for the CDR3 is TGTGCCAGCAGTCACCTCGACAGGGAAGCTGGTGCTTTCTTT.

Only one count was recorded for this clone. CDR3 loop: CASSLTLSTGGGSPLHF. CDR3 DNA: TGCGCCAGCAGCCTAACCCTTTCGACAGGGGGAGGTTCACCCCTCCACTTT. V and J are TRBV4-1 and TRBJ1-6; 9 bases are shared with TRBD1. The CDR3 covers 17 residues. Germline V gene lookup returns CDR1 MGHRA and CDR2 YSYEKL. The J segment lost 9 bases and the V segment lost 4 bases, leaving 13 bases of the junction unmatched.

The table lists this clone with a few counts. V is TRBV28 and J is TRBJ2-3; TRBD1 aligns across 11 bases. Germline V gives CDR1 MDHEN, CDR2 SYDVKM. The CDR3 has 17 residues. The J segment lost 2 bases and the V segment lost 6 bases, leaving 10 bases of the junction unmatched. The CDR3 loop reads CASSQGTGGFFTDTQYF. The CDR3 bases are TGTGCCAGCAGCCAAGGGACAGGGGGTTTTTTCACAGATACGCAGTATTTT. The whole variable domain, filled in from reference TRBV28 and TRBJ2-3, reads DVKVTQSSRYLVKRTGEKVFLECVQDMDHENMFWYRQDPGLGLRLIYFSYDVKMKEKGDIPEGYSVSREKKERFSLILESASTNQTSMYLCASSQGTGGFFTDTQYFGPGTRLTVL.

This clone was observed a few times. The rearrangement joins TRBV5-6 to TRBJ2-2; tentative D call: TRBD1 (6 bases). CDR1 and CDR2 from the germline V gene are SGHDT and YYEEEE. Trimming took off 3 bases at V and 0 bases at J, with 9 bases between the two ends. CDR3 length: 15 amino acids. CDR3 coding DNA: TGTGCCAGCAGCTATGGGACACCGAACACCGGGGAGCTGTTTTTT. Its translation is CASSYGTPNTGELFF.

V gene TRBV7-9 combines with J gene TRBJ2-7; unclear D gene. CDR3 length: 12 residues. V was cut by 3 bases and J by 6 bases, with 9 bases left in between. The germline V gene has CDR1 SEHNR and CDR2 FQNEAQ (reference sequence). The CDR3 coding sequence is TGTGCCAGCAGCTTTGGAGAGGTCGAGCAGTACTTC. The encoded protein is CASSFGEVEQYF. The full variable domain, with the rest looked up from reference TRBV7-9 and TRBJ2-7, is DTGVSQNPRHKITKRGQNVTFRCDPISEHNRLYWYRQTLGQGPEFLTYFQNEAQLEKSRLLSDRFSAERPKGSFSTLEIQRTEQGDSAMYLCASSFGEVEQYFGPGTRLTVT.

The V gene is TRBV9, the J gene TRBJ2-7; D might be TRBD2 (6 bases). V lost 0 bases to trimming and J lost 2 bases, with 9 bases between them. This CDR3 has 14 residues. The germline V gene encodes CDR1 SGDLS and CDR2 YYNGEE. DNA for the CDR3: TGTGCCAGCAGCGTAGGCGGGATCCCCTACGAGCAGTACTTC. Amino acid sequence: CASSVGGIPYEQYF.

This clone occurred a few times. V and J are TRBV2 and TRBJ2-7; tentatively, D is TRBD2 (6 bases). The V end lost 8 bases, the J end lost 9 bases, and 23 bases lay between the germline ends. The CDR3 consists of 14 residues. From germline, CDR1 is SNHLY and CDR2 FYNNEI. CDR3 in amino acids: CASELREYITGQYF. The CDR3 DNA reads as TGTGCCAGCGAGCTTCGGGAGTACATTACCGGGCAGTACTTC. Together with reference TRBV2 and TRBJ2-7, the CDR3 gives the full variable domain: EPEVTQTPSHQVTQMGQEVILRCVPISNHLYFYWYRQILGQKVEFLVSFYNNEISEKSEIFDDQFSVERPDGSNFTLKIRSTKLEDSAMYFCASELREYITGQYFGPGTRLTVT.

This sequence joins TRBV3-1 (or the pseudogene TRBV3-2) and TRBJ1-4, with 7 bases matching TRBD1. This CDR3 is built from 14 residues. CDR1 LGHDT and CDR2 YNNKEL come from the germline V gene (reference sequence). The V and J ends lost 0 bases and 10 bases, in that order; junction bases with no gene match: 5. CDR3 sequence: CASSQDRQGRKLFF. Here the CDR3 DNA reads TGTGCCAGCAGCCAAGATCGACAGGGACGAAAACTGTTTTTT.

This rearrangement joins TRBV6-5 to TRBJ2-6; tentative D call: TRBD1 (6 bases). Between the trimmed V and J ends, which lost 5 bases and 2 bases, there was a span of 10 bases. Germline CDR1 and CDR2: MNHEY and SVGAGI. This CDR3 contains 15 residues. CDR3 in amino acids: CASSPGTPGANVLTF. The CDR3 DNA is TGTGCCAGCAGTCCAGGGACACCTGGGGCCAACGTCCTGACTTTC.

CDR3: CASWRGGGYGYTF. Here the CDR3 DNA reads TGTGCCAGCTGGCGGGGGGGAGGCTATGGCTACACCTTC. The V gene is TRBV6-5, the J gene TRBJ1-2; maybe TRBD1 (5 bases). Germline loops: CDR1 MNHEY, CDR2 SVGAGI. V lost 8 bases and J 4 bases, leaving 14 bases between the germline ends. CDR3 size: 13 residues.

The J gene is TRBJ2-3, the V gene TRBV24-1; 7 bases map to TRBD2. Trimming took 1 base from V and 2 from J; bases not matched to a gene: 11. CDR3 length equals 18 residues. CDR1 KGHDR and CDR2 SFDVKD come from the germline V gene. The CDR3, as DNA: TGTGCCACCAGTGATTTCGCCGGGCGGGGGTCAATCACAGATACGCAGTATTTT. Amino acid sequence: CATSDFAGRGSITDTQYF.

This clone was counted only a few times. The V call is TRBV5-1, the J call TRBJ1-4; 9 bases match TRBD1. CDR1 is SGHRS, CDR2 YFSETQ, per germline. J lost 7 bases, V lost 4 bases, and 8 bases had no gene match. The CDR3 is 15 amino acids. The DNA for the CDR3 is TGCGCCAGCAGCCGCGACAGGGGGGGAGTTGAAAAACTGTTTTTT. Protein: CASSRDRGGVEKLFF.

This chain connects TRBV3-1 (or the pseudogene TRBV3-2) to TRBJ1-5; tentative D call: TRBD1 (6 bases). Germline CDR1 reads LGHDT; CDR2 reads YNNKEL (reference sequence). The CDR3 length is 15 residues. Trimming removed 0 bases at V and 4 bases at J, with 10 bases between. CDR3 protein: CASSQDQGFNQPQHF. CDR3 DNA: TGTGCCAGCAGCCAAGATCAGGGGTTTAATCAGCCCCAGCATTTT.

The chain links TRBV10-3 to TRBJ1-5; D is possibly TRBD1 (5 bases). The CDR3 is 13 amino acids. Looked up from germline, CDR1 is ENHRY and CDR2 is SYGVKD. Trimming left V 8 bases short and J 6 bases short, with 14 bases between. The CDR3 region has the DNA TGTGCCATCGGGGTTACAGGTTTTCAGCCCCAGCATTTT. Translated: CAIGVTGFQPQHF.

The chain has TRBV2 and TRBJ2-3; D not certain. This CDR3 has 12 residues. The V end lost 5 bases, the J end lost 2 bases, and 5 bases lay between the germline ends. Germline CDR1 SNHLY, CDR2 FYNNEI. The CDR3 nucleotides read TGTGCCAGCAGTCTTCTCACAGATACGCAGTATTTT. Amino acid sequence: CASSLLTDTQYF.

The V and J genes are TRBV6-5 and TRBJ1-1; D perhaps matches TRBD1 (5 bases). CDR3 length equals 14 residues. The germline V and J ends were trimmed by 4 bases and 4 bases, with 13 bases remaining between them. Germline-derived CDR1 and CDR2 are MNHEY and SVGAGI. DNA of the CDR3: TGTGCCAGCAGTTGGAAACGGGGGGGCACTGAAGCTTTCTTT. This encodes CASSWKRGGTEAFF.